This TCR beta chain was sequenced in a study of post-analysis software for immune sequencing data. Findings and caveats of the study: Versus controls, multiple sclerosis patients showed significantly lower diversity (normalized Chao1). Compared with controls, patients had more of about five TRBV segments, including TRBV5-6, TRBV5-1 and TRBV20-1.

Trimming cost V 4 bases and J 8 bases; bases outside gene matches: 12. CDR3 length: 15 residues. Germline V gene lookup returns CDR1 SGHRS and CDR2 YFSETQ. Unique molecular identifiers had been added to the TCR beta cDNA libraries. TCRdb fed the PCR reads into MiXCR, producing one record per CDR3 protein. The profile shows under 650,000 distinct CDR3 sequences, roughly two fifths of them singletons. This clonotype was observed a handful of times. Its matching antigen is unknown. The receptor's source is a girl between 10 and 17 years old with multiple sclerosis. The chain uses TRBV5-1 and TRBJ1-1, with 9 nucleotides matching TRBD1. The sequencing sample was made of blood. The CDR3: CASSLYRGRLLEAFF. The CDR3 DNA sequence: TGCGCCAGCAGCCTATACAGGGGGCGCCTGTTAGAAGCTTTCTTT.